These 20 T cell receptor beta chains were sequenced from one sample in a study of blood T cell repertoires in COVID-19. The method was immunoSEQ multiplex PCR; TCRdb's version includes in-frame clones alone and lacks a portion of them. The data contain some 180,000 clones, around 81% of them seen just once; the ten biggest clones take up roughly an eighth. The specimen sequenced was peripheral blood. These TCRs come from a woman aged 80 or older with COVID-19, enrolled during active disease.

V and J are TRBV4-1 and TRBJ2-5; tentative D call: TRBD2 (5 bases). Trimming stripped 0 bases from V and 2 bases from J, with 13 bases between. CDR1 and CDR2 from the germline V gene are MGHRA and YSYEKL. This CDR3 spans 16 amino acids. The CDR3 region is CASSQEGPSGQETQYF. The CDR3 region has the DNA TGCGCCAGCAGCCAAGAGGGCCCCAGCGGTCAAGAGACCCAGTACTTC.

This clone was counted between two and nine times. The rearrangement uses TRBV3-1 (or the pseudogene TRBV3-2) and TRBJ2-5; TRBD2 matches 11 bases. The J segment lost 5 bases and the V segment lost 8 bases, leaving 4 bases of the junction unmatched. The CDR3 runs 13 residues. The germline V gene encodes CDR1 LGHDT and CDR2 YNNKEL (reference sequence). The CDR3 spells CASGTSGSETQYF. The CDR3, as DNA: TGTGCCAGCGGGACTAGCGGATCTGAGACCCAGTACTTC.

CDR3 coding DNA: TGTGCCACAAGCATGGGGAGGGAGACCCAGTACTTC. Encoded protein: CATSMGRETQYF. V usage is TRBV7-2 and J usage is TRBJ2-5, with a weak D call TRBD2 (6 bases). Trimming shortened V by 10 bases and J by 5 bases, and 14 bases separated the two germline ends. There are 12 residues in the CDR3. The germline V gene encodes CDR1 SGHTA and CDR2 FQGNSA.

This chain connects TRBV7-8 to TRBJ2-2; maybe TRBD2 (6 bases). This CDR3 comprises 14 residues. Trimming took 4 bases from V and 6 from J, leaving 12 bases between them. Germline CDR1 reads SGHVS; CDR2 reads FQNEAQ. CDR3 bases: TGTGCCAGCAGCTGGGGACTTACATCCGGGGAGCTGTTTTTT. This encodes CASSWGLTSGELFF.

This chain links TRBV5-1 with TRBJ2-5, with D perhaps matching TRBD1 (6 bases). Trimming cost V 4 bases and J 1 base, with 11 bases left between them. CDR1 and CDR2 (germline): SGHRS, YFSETQ. There are 14 residues in the CDR3. The CDR3 reads CASSLRDTQETQYF. In nucleotides, the CDR3 is TGCGCCAGCAGCCTCCGGGACACCCAAGAGACCCAGTACTTC.

J is TRBJ1-1 and V is TRBV19, with 9 bases lining up with TRBD1. Trimming cost V 5 bases and J 5 bases; bases outside gene matches: 6. Germline values: CDR1 LNHDA, CDR2 SQIVND (reference sequence). This CDR3 comprises 14 residues. CDR3 region: CASSLNRGRTEAFF. The CDR3 nucleotides are TGTGCCAGTAGTTTGAACAGGGGGCGAACTGAAGCTTTCTTT.

The chain recombines TRBV5-1 with TRBJ2-2; maybe TRBD2 (5 bases). V gave up 0 bases and J gave up 5 bases, with 8 bases separating them. This CDR3 contains 14 residues. The germline gives CDR1 SGHRS, CDR2 YFSETQ. The CDR3 loop reads CASSLAGSTGELFF. CDR3 nucleotide sequence: TGCGCCAGCAGCTTGGCGGGGAGTACCGGGGAGCTGTTTTTT.

This clone was detected a few times. The chain links TRBV11-3 to TRBJ1-1; D might be TRBD1 (6 bases). Trimming left V 5 bases short and J 0 bases short, with 13 bases between. The CDR3 has 15 amino acids. Germline CDR1 SGHNT, CDR2 YENEEA. This chain's CDR3 is CASSAYGDMNTEAFF. In nucleotides, the CDR3 is TGTGCCAGCAGCGCGTATGGGGACATGAACACTGAAGCTTTCTTT.

As to this clone: The junction shows a germline mismatch at one end, possibly a read error. The rearrangement uses TRBV2 and TRBJ1-1; D unresolved. Germline V lookup: CDR1 SNHLY, CDR2 FYNNEI. The CDR3 runs to 11 residues. CDR3 DNA sequence: TGTGCCATCAGTCCGGGCACTGAAGCTTTCTTT. This gives the protein CAISPGTEAFF.

The chain couples TRBV19 to TRBJ2-5; 10 bases line up with TRBD2. This CDR3 is 13 amino acids long. Germline-derived CDR1 and CDR2 are LNHDA and SQIVND (reference sequence). J was trimmed by 5 bases and V by 8 bases; bases with no gene match: 5. The CDR3 loop reads CASRTSGRETQYF. CDR3 nucleotide sequence: TGTGCCAGTCGGACTAGCGGTCGGGAGACCCAGTACTTC. The entire variable domain, with the rest obtained from reference TRBV19 and TRBJ2-5, is as follows: DGGITQSPKYLFRKEGQNVTLSCEQNLNHDAMYWYRQDPGQGLRLIYYSQIVNDFQKGDIAEGYSVSREKKESFPLTVTSAQKNPTAFYLCASRTSGRETQYFGPGTRLLVL.

The chain carries TRBV29-1 and TRBJ2-2, with D hard to call. V was pared by 4 bases and J by 1 base, with 4 bases between. Germline CDR1 reads SQVTM; CDR2 reads ANQGSEA. The CDR3 contains 12 residues. CDR3 sequence reads: CSVGQNTGELFF. The CDR3, as DNA: TGCAGCGTTGGACAGAACACCGGGGAGCTGTTTTTT.

As regards this clone: The sample has other DNA sequences that encode this CDR3 too. This chain connects TRBV12-3 or TRBV12-4 to TRBJ1-2, with a possible D match to TRBD1 (6 bases). Trimming left V 2 bases short and J 2 bases short, with 6 bases between. The CDR3 is 13 residues long. In DNA, the CDR3 is TGTGCCAGCAGTTTACAGGGGAACTATGGCTACACCTTC. Its protein product is CASSLQGNYGYTF.

The V gene is TRBV14, the J gene TRBJ2-1; 11 nucleotides align to TRBD2. The ends lost 4 bases at V and 3 bases at J; junction bases unmatched: 5. Germline lookup yields CDR1 SGHDN and CDR2 FVKESK. The CDR3 consists of 16 residues. The CDR3: CASSLTSGEFYNEQFF. The CDR3 nucleotides read TGTGCCAGCAGCCTGACTAGCGGGGAATTCTACAATGAGCAGTTCTTC.

The rearrangement joins TRBV5-1 to TRBJ1-4; 8 bases align to TRBD1. V lost 4 bases and J lost 5; bases outside the gene matches: 7. This CDR3 has 15 residues. Germline values: CDR1 SGHRS, CDR2 YFSETQ. CDR3 sequence: CASSPGQGLNEKLFF. The CDR3 nucleotides read TGCGCCAGCAGCCCTGGACAGGGCCTAAATGAAAAACTGTTTTTT.

The chain recombines TRBV29-1 with TRBJ2-7, with 7 bases aligning to TRBD2. Germline V gene data show CDR1 as SQVTM and CDR2 as ANQGSEA. J gave up 3 bases and V 5 bases, and 13 bases lay outside the gene matches. This CDR3 has 15 amino acids. Written as DNA, the CDR3 is TGCAGCGTTAGAGGGTTACCGGGACTAAACTACGAGCAGTACTTC. This encodes CSVRGLPGLNYEQYF.

V and J are TRBV19 and TRBJ2-3; 7 positions agree with TRBD1. With V trimmed by 3 bases and J by 1 base, 1 base remained unmatched. The CDR3 totals 14 residues. Germline V lookup: CDR1 LNHDA, CDR2 SQIVND (reference sequence). The CDR3 protein is CASSIGQGTDTQYF. The CDR3 DNA reads as TGTGCCAGTAGTATTGGACAGGGCACAGATACGCAGTATTTT.

This chain connects TRBV6-5 to TRBJ1-5, with 10 nucleotides matching TRBD1. The CDR3 has 13 residues. Germline CDR1 reads MNHEY; CDR2 reads SVGAGI. V lost 4 bases, J lost 7 bases, and 1 base stayed unmatched. In nucleotides, the CDR3 is TGTGCCAGCAGTTCGACAGGGGGCCAGCCCCAGCATTTT. Its protein is CASSSTGGQPQHF.

CDR3 DNA: TGTGCCAGCAGCTCCCAGTTTAGCGGGAGGTTGGAGCAGTTCTTC. This gives the protein CASSSQFSGRLEQFF. The rearrangement joins TRBV5-8 to TRBJ2-1; 10 bases map to TRBD2. Looked up from germline, CDR1 is SGHTS and CDR2 is YDEGEE. This CDR3 comprises 15 residues. V was pared by 3 bases and J by 10 bases, with 10 bases of the junction left unmatched.

This clone has only a few counts. The chain uses TRBV6-5 and TRBJ2-1; 7 bases agree with TRBD1. With 2 bases clipped from V and 5 bases from J, the junction kept 3 bases outside the gene matches. The V gene's germline CDR1 is MNHEY and CDR2 SVGAGI. There are 14 residues in the CDR3. As DNA, the CDR3 is TGTGCCAGCAGTTACAGGGGGCGGCACAATGAGCAGTTCTTC. This sequence encodes CASSYRGRHNEQFF.

This clone was seen more than once but under ten times. The chain couples TRBV28 to TRBJ2-7, with TRBD1 matching over 9 bases. This CDR3 region has 14 residues. The V gene end was trimmed by 6 bases and the J gene end by 7 bases; junction bases not matched to a gene: 10. CDR1 and CDR2 from the germline V gene are MDHEN and SYDVKM. In DNA form, the CDR3 reads TGTGCCAGCAGCTCCATCACAGGGGGCAGAGAGCAGTACTTC. Amino acid sequence: CASSSITGGREQYF.